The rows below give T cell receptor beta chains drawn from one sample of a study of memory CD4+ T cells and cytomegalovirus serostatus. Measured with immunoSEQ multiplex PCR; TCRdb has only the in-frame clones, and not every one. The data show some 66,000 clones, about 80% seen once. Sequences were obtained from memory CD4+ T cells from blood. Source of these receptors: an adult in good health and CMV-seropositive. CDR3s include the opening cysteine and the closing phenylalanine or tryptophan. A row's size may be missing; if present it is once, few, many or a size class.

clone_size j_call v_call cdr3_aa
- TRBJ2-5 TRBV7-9 CASSLWGRETQYF
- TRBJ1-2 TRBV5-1 CASSLVGGPEDSYGYTF
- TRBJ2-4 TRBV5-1 CASSLQGENIQYF
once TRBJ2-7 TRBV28 CASSSNSGTGIYEQYF
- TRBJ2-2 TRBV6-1 CASSTPGLAGGELFF
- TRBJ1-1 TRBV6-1 CASRGDRNTEAFF
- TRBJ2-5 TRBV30 CAWKGVTSGRRETQYF
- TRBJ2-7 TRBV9 CASSVVGTGPNEQYF
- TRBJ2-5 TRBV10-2 CASSPMTGWQETQYF
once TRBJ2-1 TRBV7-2 CASSFSASGSAEQFF
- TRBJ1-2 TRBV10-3 CAISDDTGGYTF
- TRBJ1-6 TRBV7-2 CASSPSLSSYNSPLHF
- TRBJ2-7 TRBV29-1 CSVVGAYEQYF
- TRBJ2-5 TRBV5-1 CASSLETSGGRQTQYF
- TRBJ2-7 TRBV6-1 CASSEQGVKEQYF
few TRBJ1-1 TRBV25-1 CASSFAQGGAFF
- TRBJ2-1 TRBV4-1 CASSQGVGTYNEQFF
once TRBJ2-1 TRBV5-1 CASSLVAGGINEQFF
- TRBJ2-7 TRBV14 CASSQVAVQTTGEQYF
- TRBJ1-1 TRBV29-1 CSVRDTEAFF
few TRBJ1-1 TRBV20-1 CSHVLNTEAFF
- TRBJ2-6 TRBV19 CASSKRPGFTVTGANVLTF
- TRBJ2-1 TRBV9 CASSGRGVEQFF
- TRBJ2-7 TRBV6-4 CASSRARGNEQYF
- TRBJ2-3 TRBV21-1 CASSKAPLAAYTDTQYF
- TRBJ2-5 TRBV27 CASSSLRTWEETQYF
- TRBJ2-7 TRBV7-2 CASSLLADTPYEQYF
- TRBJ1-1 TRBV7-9 CASSLVGRQKNTEAFF
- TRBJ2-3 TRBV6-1 CASSKAGILTDTQYF
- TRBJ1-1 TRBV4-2 CASSPWTGNTEAFF
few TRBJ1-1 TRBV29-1 CSVEGTDKGEAFF
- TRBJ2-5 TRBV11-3 CASSSLGGETQYF
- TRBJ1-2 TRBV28 CASSLRGLTGEDRGYTF
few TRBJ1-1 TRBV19 CASSGGVEAFF
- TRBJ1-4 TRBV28 CASSSLLATNEKLFF
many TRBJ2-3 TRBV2 CASSAGTSGNTQYF
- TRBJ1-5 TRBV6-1 CASSATGINQPQHF
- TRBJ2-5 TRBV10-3 CAISTAASGTSETQYF
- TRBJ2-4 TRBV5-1 CASSLTPLAKNIQYF
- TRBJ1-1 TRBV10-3 CAISDSRTGGSGRTEAFF
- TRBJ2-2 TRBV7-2 CASSLDLTGELFF
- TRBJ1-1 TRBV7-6 CASSLAGTLEEAFF
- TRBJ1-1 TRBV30 CAWSVQERGKAMNTEAFF
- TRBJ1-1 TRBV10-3 CAISESLLGGRKNTEAFF